This is a list of T cell receptor beta chains from one sample in a study of T-cell memory formation after mild COVID-19. Each CDR3 protein gets one entry after TCRdb re-called the 5' RACE reads with MiXCR. This sample carries about 88,000 distinct CDR3 sequences, roughly 25% of them seen once, and the ten largest clones take about 40%. The sample was PBMCs or a T cell subset sorted from them (not recorded which). The receptors derive from a man between 18 and 29 years old who had mild COVID-19 (a few samples of this study predate the infection). Cell type and time point are not known. Both conserved end residues are part of each CDR3. A D gene is named only where the DNA matches it firmly. A row's size may be missing; if present it is once, few, many or a size class.

d_call,v_call,cdr3_length,clone_size,j_call,cdr3_aa,cdr3_nt
-,TRBV7-2,13,-,TRBJ2-5,CASSQPPGETQYF,TGTGCCAGCAGCCAGCCCCCGGGAGAGACCCAGTACTTC
-,TRBV7-9,15,-,TRBJ2-4,CASSRDGLAKNIQYF,TGTGCCAGCAGCCGAGACGGATTAGCCAAAAACATTCAGTACTTC
-,TRBV12-3/TRBV12-4,14,-,TRBJ2-2,CASIGTPGGGELFF,TGTGCCAGTATAGGGACCCCCGGGGGCGGGGAGCTGTTTTTT
TRBD2,TRBV29-1,15,few,TRBJ2-2,CSVAPSGGLTGELFF,TGCAGCGTTGCCCCGAGCGGGGGGCTCACCGGGGAGCTGTTTTTT
-,TRBV7-6,17,few,TRBJ2-2,CASSNHPGYANTGELFF,TGTGCCAGCAGCAACCACCCGGGGTACGCGAACACCGGGGAGCTGTTTTTT
TRBD2,TRBV4-3,16,-,TRBJ2-7,CASSQETSGGSYEQYF,TGCGCCAGCAGCCAAGAGACTAGCGGGGGATCCTACGAGCAGTACTTC
-,TRBV7-3,13,-,TRBJ2-1,CASSYDSNNEQFF,TGTGCCAGCAGCTACGACAGCAACAATGAGCAGTTCTTC
TRBD2,TRBV7-2,15,-,TRBJ2-3,CASSPSGGAGDTQYF,TGTGCCAGCAGTCCTAGCGGGGGGGCCGGAGATACGCAGTATTTT
TRBD2,TRBV4-3,16,few,TRBJ2-3,CASSQDGAGGTDTQYF,TGCGCCAGCAGCCAAGATGGAGCGGGGGGCACAGATACGCAGTATTTT
TRBD1,TRBV9,15,-,TRBJ1-2,CASSLGTDRGNGYTF,TGTGCCAGCAGCTTAGGGACCGACAGGGGGAATGGCTACACCTTC
-,TRBV20-1,19,-,TRBJ1-5,CSARDLGVVGRTANQPQHF,TGCAGTGCTAGAGATCTAGGAGTGGTAGGCAGGACAGCCAATCAGCCCCAGCATTTT
-,TRBV27,14,-,TRBJ1-5,CASRTGLGNQPQHF,TGTGCCAGCAGGACAGGCTTGGGCAATCAGCCCCAGCATTTT
TRBD1,TRBV29-1,14,-,TRBJ2-1,CSVDWDREGNEQFF,TGCAGCGTGGATTGGGACAGGGAGGGCAATGAGCAGTTCTTC
-,TRBV12-3/TRBV12-4,12,few,TRBJ2-7,CASSFLGTEQYF,TGTGCCAGCAGTTTTCTTGGGACCGAGCAGTACTTC
TRBD2,TRBV2,16,-,TRBJ2-5,CASRRTSGGIQETQYF,TGTGCCAGCAGGAGGACTAGCGGGGGGATTCAAGAGACCCAGTACTTC
-,TRBV29-1,14,-,TRBJ1-1,CSVCDPGVGTEAFF,TGCAGCGTTTGCGACCCTGGGGTAGGCACTGAAGCTTTCTTT
TRBD2,TRBV6-6,14,few,TRBJ2-1,CASSLRAGGNEQFF,TGTGCCAGCAGTTTGCGAGCGGGGGGAAATGAGCAGTTCTTC
-,TRBV20-1,15,-,TRBJ1-1,CSARDMDGTATEAFF,TGCAGTGCTAGAGATATGGATGGGACCGCCACTGAAGCTTTCTTT
-,TRBV7-9,12,few,TRBJ1-2,CASSLEVYGYTF,TGTGCCAGCAGCTTAGAGGTCTATGGCTACACCTTC
-,TRBV7-9,17,-,TRBJ2-6,CASSKNYRAEGANVLTF,TGTGCCAGCAGCAAAAACTACAGGGCGGAAGGGGCCAACGTCCTGACTTTC
-,TRBV6-4,14,many,TRBJ2-1,CASSLTGTNNEQFF,TGTGCCAGCAGTCTTACCGGGACCAACAATGAGCAGTTCTTC
-,TRBV25-1,14,few,TRBJ2-2,CASSPWYTAGELFF,TGTGCCAGCAGTCCGTGGTATACGGCCGGGGAGCTGTTTTTT
-,TRBV7-9,15,-,TRBJ2-2,CASSFSAELTGELFF,TGTGCCAGCAGCTTCTCGGCCGAACTCACCGGGGAGCTGTTTTTT
TRBD1,TRBV12-3/TRBV12-4,14,few,TRBJ1-5,CASSQTGGGQPQHF,TGTGCCAGCTCTCAGACAGGGGGGGGTCAGCCCCAGCATTTT
TRBD2,TRBV5-1,15,once,TRBJ2-1,CASSRGTSGGYEQFF,TGCGCCAGCAGCCGTGGGACTAGCGGGGGATACGAGCAGTTCTTC
-,TRBV29-1,13,-,TRBJ1-5,CSVATGLNQTQHF,TGCAGCGTGGCAACAGGGTTAAATCAGACCCAGCATTTT
-,TRBV3-1,12,-,TRBJ2-2,CASSPHYGELFF,TGTGCCAGCAGCCCCCATTACGGGGAGCTGTTTTTT
-,TRBV6-5,15,few,TRBJ2-5,CASSHNPELGETQYF,TGTGCCAGCAGCCACAACCCCGAACTTGGGGAGACCCAGTACTTC
-,TRBV28,14,-,TRBJ1-4,CASSPRNGEEKLFF,TGTGCCAGCAGTCCCCGGAATGGGGAAGAAAAACTGTTTTTT
-,TRBV6-5,15,-,TRBJ1-4,CASSYSRGLNEKLFF,TGTGCCAGCAGTTACTCCAGGGGTCTTAATGAAAAACTGTTTTTT
-,TRBV7-9,14,-,TRBJ1-1,CASRPPQGYNEAFF,TGTGCCAGCAGACCCCCGCAAGGGTATAATGAAGCTTTCTTT
-,TRBV6-5,14,few,TRBJ1-5,CASSYGGDYQPQHF,TGTGCCAGCAGTTACGGGGGGGACTATCAGCCCCAGCATTTT
-,TRBV19,15,-,TRBJ1-5,CASSIVIVSNQPQHF,TGTGCCAGTAGTATAGTCATCGTTAGCAATCAGCCCCAGCATTTT
TRBD1,TRBV20-1,15,few,TRBJ2-7,CSARAPGQARDEQYF,TGCAGTGCTAGAGCTCCGGGACAGGCCCGTGATGAGCAGTACTTC
-,TRBV4-1,14,-,TRBJ1-2,CASSQEPGHGGYTF,TGCGCCAGCAGCCAAGAACCCGGCCATGGGGGCTACACCTTC
-,TRBV29-1,15,-,TRBJ2-1,CSVEDGTDTYNEQFF,TGCAGCGTTGAAGATGGTACAGATACGTACAATGAGCAGTTCTTC
TRBD2,TRBV4-2,15,-,TRBJ2-1,CASSQGASGGYEQFF,TGTGCCAGCAGCCAAGGAGCTAGCGGGGGTTATGAGCAGTTCTTC
-,TRBV2,13,-,TRBJ2-7,CASSEGSTYEQYF,TGTGCCAGCAGTGAAGGGAGTACCTACGAGCAGTACTTC
-,TRBV4-2,15,many,TRBJ2-7,CASSQVWGASYEQYF,TGTGCCAGCAGCCAAGTTTGGGGGGCATCCTACGAGCAGTACTTC
-,TRBV19,14,few,TRBJ2-3,CASSAAGWADTQYF,TGTGCCAGTAGCGCGGCGGGGTGGGCAGATACGCAGTATTTT
-,TRBV3-1,14,few,TRBJ1-2,CASSLITGRNGYTF,TGTGCCAGCAGCCTCATCACAGGGAGGAATGGCTACACCTTC
-,TRBV27,14,few,TRBJ2-3,CASSHGGLSDTQYF,TGTGCCAGCAGCCACGGCGGATTATCAGATACGCAGTATTTT
TRBD2,TRBV20-1,16,few,TRBJ2-3,CSAEWTSGGATDTQYF,TGCAGTGCCGAATGGACTAGCGGGGGGGCCACAGATACGCAGTATTTT
-,TRBV29-1,15,few,TRBJ2-1,CSVERPGSSSGEQFF,TGCAGCGTTGAGCGACCGGGCTCTTCATCTGGTGAGCAGTTCTTC
-,TRBV7-2,15,few,TRBJ1-5,CASSLHPGGNQPQHF,TGTGCCAGCAGCTTACATCCGGGTGGCAATCAGCCCCAGCATTTT
TRBD1,TRBV7-9,15,few,TRBJ2-5,CASSSTGTLGETQYF,TGTGCCAGCAGCTCGACAGGGACCCTGGGGGAGACCCAGTACTTC
-,TRBV20-1,12,-,TRBJ1-1,CSARILDTEAFF,TGCAGTGCTAGAATATTGGACACTGAAGCTTTCTTT
-,TRBV4-1,13,-,TRBJ2-7,CASSTVSSYEQYF,TGCGCCAGCAGCACCGTTAGCTCCTACGAGCAGTACTTC
TRBD1,TRBV29-1,13,few,TRBJ1-1,CSVGTGLNTEAFF,TGCAGCGTCGGGACAGGGTTGAACACTGAAGCTTTCTTT
TRBD1,TRBV3-1,15,-,TRBJ2-5,CASSQDTGGMETQYF,TGTGCCAGCAGCCAAGACACAGGGGGCATGGAGACCCAGTACTTC
-,TRBV7-2,16,-,TRBJ2-6,CASSSLLPSGANVLTF,TGTGCCAGCAGCTCACTTCTCCCCTCTGGGGCCAACGTCCTGACTTTC
TRBD1,TRBV29-1,16,-,TRBJ1-1,CSVVLGTGYRNTEAFF,TGCAGCGTGGTACTAGGGACAGGGTATCGGAACACTGAAGCTTTCTTT
-,TRBV29-1,13,-,TRBJ2-1,CSVHSWDNNEQFF,TGCAGCGTCCATTCCTGGGACAACAATGAGCAGTTCTTC
TRBD1,TRBV5-1,15,-,TRBJ1-5,CASSPTGGGNQPQHF,TGCGCCAGCAGCCCTACAGGGGGCGGCAATCAGCCCCAGCATTTT
-,TRBV4-2,19,-,TRBJ2-2,CASSQESPPSGGYTGELFF,TGTGCCAGCAGCCAAGAATCGCCGCCCTCCGGGGGCTACACCGGGGAGCTGTTTTTT